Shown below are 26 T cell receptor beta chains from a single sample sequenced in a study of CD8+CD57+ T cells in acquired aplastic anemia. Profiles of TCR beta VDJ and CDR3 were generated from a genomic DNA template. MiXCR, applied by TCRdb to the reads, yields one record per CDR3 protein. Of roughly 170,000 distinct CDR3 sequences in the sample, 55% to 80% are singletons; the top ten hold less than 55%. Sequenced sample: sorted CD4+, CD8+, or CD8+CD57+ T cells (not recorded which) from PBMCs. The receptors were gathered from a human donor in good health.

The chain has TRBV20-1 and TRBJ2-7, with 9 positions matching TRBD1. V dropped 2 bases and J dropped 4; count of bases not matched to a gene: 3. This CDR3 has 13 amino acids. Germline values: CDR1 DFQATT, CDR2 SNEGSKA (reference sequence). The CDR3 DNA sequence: TGCAGTGCTAGACCGGACAGGGGATACGAGCAGTACTTC. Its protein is CSARPDRGYEQYF.

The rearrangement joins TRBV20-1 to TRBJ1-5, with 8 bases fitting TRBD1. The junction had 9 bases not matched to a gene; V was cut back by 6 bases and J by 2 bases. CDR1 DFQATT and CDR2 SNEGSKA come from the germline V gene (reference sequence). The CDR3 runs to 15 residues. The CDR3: CSATDRVRGNQPQHF. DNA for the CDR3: TGCAGTGCAACGGACAGGGTCAGAGGCAATCAGCCCCAGCATTTT.

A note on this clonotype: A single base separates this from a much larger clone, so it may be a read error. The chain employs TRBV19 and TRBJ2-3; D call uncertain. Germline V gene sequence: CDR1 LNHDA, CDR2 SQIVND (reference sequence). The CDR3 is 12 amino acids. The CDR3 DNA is TGTGCCAGTAGTATGGGCCGAGATACGCGGTATTTT. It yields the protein CASSMGRDTRYF.

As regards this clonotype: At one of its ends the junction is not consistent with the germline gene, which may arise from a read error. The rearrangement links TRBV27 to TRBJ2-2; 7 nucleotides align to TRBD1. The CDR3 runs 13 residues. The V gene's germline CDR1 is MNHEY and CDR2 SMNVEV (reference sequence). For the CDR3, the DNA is TGTGCCAGCGGGACAGCGAACACCAGGGAGCTGTTTTTT. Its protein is CASGTANTRELFF.

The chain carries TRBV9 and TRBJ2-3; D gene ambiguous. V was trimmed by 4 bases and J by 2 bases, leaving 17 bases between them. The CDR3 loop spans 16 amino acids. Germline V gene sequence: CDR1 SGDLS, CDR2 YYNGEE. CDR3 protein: CASSSRHWRDTDTQYF. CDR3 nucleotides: TGTGCCAGCAGCTCCCGACATTGGAGAGACACAGATACGCAGTATTTT.

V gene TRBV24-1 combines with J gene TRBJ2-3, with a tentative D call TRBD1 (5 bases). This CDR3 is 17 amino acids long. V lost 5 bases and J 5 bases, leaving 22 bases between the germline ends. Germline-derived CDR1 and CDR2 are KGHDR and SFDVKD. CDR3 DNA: TGTGCCACCAGTGCCCCCTCCGGCAGGGATGTCGGAGATACGCAGTATTTT. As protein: CATSAPSGRDVGDTQYF.

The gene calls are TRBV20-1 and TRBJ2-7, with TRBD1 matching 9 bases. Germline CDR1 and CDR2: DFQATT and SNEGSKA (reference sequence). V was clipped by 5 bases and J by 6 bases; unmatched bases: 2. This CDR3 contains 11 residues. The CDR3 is CSAWGQGEQYF. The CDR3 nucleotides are TGCAGTGCTTGGGGACAGGGCGAGCAGTACTTC.

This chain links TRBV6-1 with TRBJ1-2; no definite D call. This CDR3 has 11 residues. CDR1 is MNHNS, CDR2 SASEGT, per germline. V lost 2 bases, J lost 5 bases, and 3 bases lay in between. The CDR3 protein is CASSEFYGYTF. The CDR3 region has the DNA TGTGCCAGCAGTGAATTTTATGGCTACACCTTC.

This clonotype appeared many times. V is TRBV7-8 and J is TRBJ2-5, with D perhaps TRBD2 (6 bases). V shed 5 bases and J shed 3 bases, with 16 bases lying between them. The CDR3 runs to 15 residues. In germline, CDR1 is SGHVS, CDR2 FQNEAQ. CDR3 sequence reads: CASSPLARAKETQYF. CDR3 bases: TGTGCCAGCAGCCCCCTAGCGCGGGCAAAAGAGACCCAGTACTTC. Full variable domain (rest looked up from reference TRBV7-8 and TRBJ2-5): GAGVSQSPRYKVAKRGQDVALRCDPISGHVSLFWYQQALGQGPEFLTYFQNEAQLDKSGLPSDRFFAERPEGSVSTLKIQRTQQEDSAVYLCASSPLARAKETQYFGPGTRLLVL.

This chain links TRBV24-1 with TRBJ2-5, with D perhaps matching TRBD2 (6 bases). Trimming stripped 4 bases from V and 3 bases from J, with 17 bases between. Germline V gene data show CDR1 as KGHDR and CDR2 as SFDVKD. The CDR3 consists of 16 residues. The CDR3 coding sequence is TGTGCCACCAGTGACCACGGCGTGGGGAGGAAAGAGACCCAGTACTTC. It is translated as CATSDHGVGRKETQYF.

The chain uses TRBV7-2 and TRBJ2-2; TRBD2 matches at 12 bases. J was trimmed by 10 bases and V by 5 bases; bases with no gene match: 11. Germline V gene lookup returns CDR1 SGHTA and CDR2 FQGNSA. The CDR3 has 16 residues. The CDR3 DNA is TGTGCCAGCAGCCTGAGGACTAGCGGGATTAATGCGGAGCTGTTTTTT. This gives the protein CASSLRTSGINAELFF.

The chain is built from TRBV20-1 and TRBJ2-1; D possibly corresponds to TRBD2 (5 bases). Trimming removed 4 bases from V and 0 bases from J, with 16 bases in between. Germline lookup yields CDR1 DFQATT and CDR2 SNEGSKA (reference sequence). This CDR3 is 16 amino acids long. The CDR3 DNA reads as TGCAGTGCTATACTAGATGTGGGGAGCTCCTACAATGAGCAGTTCTTC. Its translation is CSAILDVGSSYNEQFF.

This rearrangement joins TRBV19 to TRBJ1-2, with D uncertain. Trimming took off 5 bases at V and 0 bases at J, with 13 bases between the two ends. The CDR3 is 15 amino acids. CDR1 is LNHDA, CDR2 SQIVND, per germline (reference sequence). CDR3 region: CASSVSSEANYGYTF. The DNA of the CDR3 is TGTGCCAGTAGTGTCAGTTCGGAAGCTAACTATGGCTACACCTTC.

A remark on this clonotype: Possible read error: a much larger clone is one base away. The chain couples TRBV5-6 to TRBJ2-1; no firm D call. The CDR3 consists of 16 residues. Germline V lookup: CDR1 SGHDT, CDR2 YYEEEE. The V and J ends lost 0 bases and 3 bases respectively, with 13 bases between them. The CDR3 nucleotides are TGTGCCAGCAGCTTGGATGAAAGGGTGGTCTACAATGAGCAGTTCTTC. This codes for CASSLDERVVYNEQFF. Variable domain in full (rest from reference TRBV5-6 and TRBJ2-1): DAGVTQSPTHLIKTRGQQVTLRCSPKSGHDTVSWYQQALGQGPQFIFQYYEEEERQRGNFPDRFSGHQFPNYSSELNVNALLLGDSALYLCASSLDERVVYNEQFFGPGTRLTVL.

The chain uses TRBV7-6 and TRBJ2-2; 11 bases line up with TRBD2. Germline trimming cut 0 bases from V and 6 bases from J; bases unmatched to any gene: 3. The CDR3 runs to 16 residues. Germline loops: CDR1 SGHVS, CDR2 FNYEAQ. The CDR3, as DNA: TGTGCCAGCAGCTTAGCTACTAGCGGGAGTCCCGGGGAGCTGTTTTTT. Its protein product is CASSLATSGSPGELFF.

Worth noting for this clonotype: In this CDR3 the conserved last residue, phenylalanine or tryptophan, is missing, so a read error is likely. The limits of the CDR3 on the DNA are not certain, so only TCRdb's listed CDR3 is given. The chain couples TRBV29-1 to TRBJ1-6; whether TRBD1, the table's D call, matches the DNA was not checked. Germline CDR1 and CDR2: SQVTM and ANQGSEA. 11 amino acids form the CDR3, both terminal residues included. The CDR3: CSKATYREQGS.

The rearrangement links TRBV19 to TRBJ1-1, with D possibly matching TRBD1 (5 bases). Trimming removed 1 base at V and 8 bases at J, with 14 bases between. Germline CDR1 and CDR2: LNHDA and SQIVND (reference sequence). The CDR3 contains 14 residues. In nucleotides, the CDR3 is TGTGCCAGTAGTATAGTCGGGGGTGGAACCGAAGCTTTCTTT. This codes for CASSIVGGGTEAFF. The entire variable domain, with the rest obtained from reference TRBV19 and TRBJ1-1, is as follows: DGGITQSPKYLFRKEGQNVTLSCEQNLNHDAMYWYRQDPGQGLRLIYYSQIVNDFQKGDIAEGYSVSREKKESFPLTVTSAQKNPTAFYLCASSIVGGGTEAFFGQGTRLTVV.

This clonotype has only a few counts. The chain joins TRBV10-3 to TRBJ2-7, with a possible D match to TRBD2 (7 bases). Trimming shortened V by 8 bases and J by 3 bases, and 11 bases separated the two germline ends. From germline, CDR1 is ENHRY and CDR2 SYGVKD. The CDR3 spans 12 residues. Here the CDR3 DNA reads TGTGCCATCGGCGGGGGCTACTACGAGCAGTACTTC. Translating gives CAIGGGYYEQYF.

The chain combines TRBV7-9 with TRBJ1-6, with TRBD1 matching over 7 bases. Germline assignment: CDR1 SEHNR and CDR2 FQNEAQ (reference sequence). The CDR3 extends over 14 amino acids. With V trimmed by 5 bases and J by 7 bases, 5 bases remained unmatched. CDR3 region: CASSRRGGNSPLHF. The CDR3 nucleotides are TGTGCCAGCAGCCGCAGGGGGGGAAATTCACCCCTCCACTTT.

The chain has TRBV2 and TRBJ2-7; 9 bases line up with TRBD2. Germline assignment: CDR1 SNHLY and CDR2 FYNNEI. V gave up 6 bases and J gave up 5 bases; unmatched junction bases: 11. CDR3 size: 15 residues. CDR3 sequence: CASRRGASGVDEQYF. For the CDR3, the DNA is TGTGCCAGCAGGAGGGGGGCTAGCGGGGTCGACGAGCAGTACTTC.

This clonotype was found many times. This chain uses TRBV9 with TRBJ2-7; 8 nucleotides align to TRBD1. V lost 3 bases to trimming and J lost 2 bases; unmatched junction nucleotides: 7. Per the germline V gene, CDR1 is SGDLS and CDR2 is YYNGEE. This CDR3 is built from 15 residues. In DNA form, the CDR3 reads TGTGCCAGCAGCGCGACCGGGACAGGAGCCTACGAGCAGTACTTC. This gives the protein CASSATGTGAYEQYF.

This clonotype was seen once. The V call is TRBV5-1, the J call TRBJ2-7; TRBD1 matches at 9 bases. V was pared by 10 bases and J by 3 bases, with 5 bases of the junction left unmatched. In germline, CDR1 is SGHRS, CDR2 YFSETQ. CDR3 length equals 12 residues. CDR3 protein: CACRDRDYEQYF. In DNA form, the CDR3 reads TGCGCCTGCCGGGACAGGGACTACGAGCAGTACTTC.

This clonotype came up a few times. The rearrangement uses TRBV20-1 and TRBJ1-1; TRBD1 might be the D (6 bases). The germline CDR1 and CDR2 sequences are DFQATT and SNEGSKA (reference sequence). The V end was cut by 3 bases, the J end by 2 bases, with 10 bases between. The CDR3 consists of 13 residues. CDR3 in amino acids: CSARLDRNTEAFF. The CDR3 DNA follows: TGCAGTGCTAGGCTGGACAGAAACACTGAAGCTTTCTTT.

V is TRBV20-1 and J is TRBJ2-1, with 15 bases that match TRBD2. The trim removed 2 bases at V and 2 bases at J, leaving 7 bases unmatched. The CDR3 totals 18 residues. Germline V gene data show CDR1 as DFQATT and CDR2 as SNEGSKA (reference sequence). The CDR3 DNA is TGCAGTGCTAGAAAGGGACTAGCGGGAGGTTTACCCTACAATGAGCAGTTCTTC. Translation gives CSARKGLAGGLPYNEQFF.

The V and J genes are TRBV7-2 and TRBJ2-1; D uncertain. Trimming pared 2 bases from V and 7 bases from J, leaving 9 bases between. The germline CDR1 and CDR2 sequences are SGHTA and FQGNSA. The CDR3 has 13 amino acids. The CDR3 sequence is CASSLPTRNEQFF. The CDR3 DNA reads TGTGCCAGCAGCTTACCTACACGGAATGAGCAGTTCTTC.

CDR3 residues: CASSDAGGRYEQYF. The CDR3 nucleotides read TGTGCCAGCAGTGACGCAGGGGGTCGTTACGAGCAGTACTTC. The V gene is TRBV2, the J gene TRBJ2-7, with TRBD1 identical over 7 bases. V was clipped by 3 bases and J by 4 bases; unmatched bases: 6. The CDR3 is made up of 14 amino acids. From germline, CDR1 is SNHLY and CDR2 FYNNEI.